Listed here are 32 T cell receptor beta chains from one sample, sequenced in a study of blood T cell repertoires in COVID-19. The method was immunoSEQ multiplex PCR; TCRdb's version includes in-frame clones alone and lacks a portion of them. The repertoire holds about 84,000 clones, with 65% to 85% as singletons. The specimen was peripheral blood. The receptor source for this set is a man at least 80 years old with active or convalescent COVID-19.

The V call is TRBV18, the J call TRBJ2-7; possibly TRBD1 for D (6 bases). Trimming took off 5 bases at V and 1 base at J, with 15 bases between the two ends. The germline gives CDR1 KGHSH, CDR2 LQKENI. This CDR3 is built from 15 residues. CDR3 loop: CASSSTGQGSYEQYF. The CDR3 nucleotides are TGTGCCAGCTCATCGACAGGCCAAGGATCCTACGAGCAGTACTTC.

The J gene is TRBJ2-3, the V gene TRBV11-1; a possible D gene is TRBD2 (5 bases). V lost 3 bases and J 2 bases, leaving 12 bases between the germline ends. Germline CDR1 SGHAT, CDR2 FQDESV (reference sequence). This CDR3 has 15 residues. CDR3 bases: TGTGCCAGCAGCTTCCAACTAGGAAACACAGATACGCAGTATTTT. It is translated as CASSFQLGNTDTQYF.

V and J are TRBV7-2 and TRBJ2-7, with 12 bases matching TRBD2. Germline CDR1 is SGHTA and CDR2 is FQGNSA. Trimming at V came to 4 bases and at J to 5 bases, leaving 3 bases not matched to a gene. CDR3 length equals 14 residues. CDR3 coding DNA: TGTGCCAGCAGCTCTAGCGGGGGGGCGAACGAGCAGTACTTC. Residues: CASSSSGGANEQYF.

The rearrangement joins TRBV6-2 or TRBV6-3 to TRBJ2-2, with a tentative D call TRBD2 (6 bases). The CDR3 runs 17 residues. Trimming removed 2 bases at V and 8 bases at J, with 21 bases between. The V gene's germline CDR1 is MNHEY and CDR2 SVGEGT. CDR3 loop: CASSYGLWRVRGGELFF. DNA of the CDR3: TGTGCCAGCAGTTACGGGCTTTGGAGGGTACGAGGGGGGGAGCTGTTTTTT.

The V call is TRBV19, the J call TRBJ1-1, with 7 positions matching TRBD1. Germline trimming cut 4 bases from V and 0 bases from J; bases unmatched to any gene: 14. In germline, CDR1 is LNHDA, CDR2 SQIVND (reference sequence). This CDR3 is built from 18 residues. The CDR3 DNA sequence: TGTGCCAGTAGTAACCCGGACAGGTATAGAGGAATGAACACTGAAGCTTTCTTT. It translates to CASSNPDRYRGMNTEAFF.

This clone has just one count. CDR3 in amino acids: CAAGRGTGDRSNQPQHF. The CDR3 DNA reads as TGTGCCGCTGGCCGGGGGACAGGGGATCGTAGCAATCAGCCCCAGCATTTT. The rearrangement uses TRBV28 and TRBJ1-5, with 10 bases aligning to TRBD1. The CDR3 contains 17 residues. The trim removed 11 bases at V and 0 bases at J, leaving 13 bases unmatched. Germline V CDR1 and CDR2: MDHEN, SYDVKM. Full variable domain (remainder filled in from reference TRBV28 and TRBJ1-5): DVKVTQSSRYLVKRTGEKVFLECVQDMDHENMFWYRQDPGLGLRLIYFSYDVKMKEKGDIPEGYSVSREKKERFSLILESASTNQTSMYLCAAGRGTGDRSNQPQHFGDGTRLSIL.

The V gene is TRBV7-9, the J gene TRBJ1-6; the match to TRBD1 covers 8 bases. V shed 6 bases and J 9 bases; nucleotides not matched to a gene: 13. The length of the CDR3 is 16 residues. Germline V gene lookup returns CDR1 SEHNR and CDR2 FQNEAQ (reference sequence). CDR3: CASSSSSGTGTSPLHF. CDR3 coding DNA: TGTGCCAGCAGTTCATCCTCCGGGACAGGTACTTCACCCCTCCACTTT.

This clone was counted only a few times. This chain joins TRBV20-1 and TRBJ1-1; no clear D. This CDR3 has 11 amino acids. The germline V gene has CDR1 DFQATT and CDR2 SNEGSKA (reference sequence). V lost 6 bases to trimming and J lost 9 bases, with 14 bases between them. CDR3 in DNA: TGCAGTGCCCTTACAGATAGGAAAGCTTTCTTT. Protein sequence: CSALTDRKAFF.

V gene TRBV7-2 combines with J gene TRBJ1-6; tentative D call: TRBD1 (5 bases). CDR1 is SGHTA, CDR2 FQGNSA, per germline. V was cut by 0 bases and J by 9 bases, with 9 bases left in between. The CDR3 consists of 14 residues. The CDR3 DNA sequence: TGTGCCAGCAGCTTAGCGGCCACAGGTTCACCCCTCCACTTT. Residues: CASSLAATGSPLHF.

CDR3 sequence: CASSESSGQPDEQYF. The CDR3 bases are TGTGCCAGCAGTGAATCTTCGGGACAGCCCGACGAGCAGTACTTC. The chain links TRBV25-1 to TRBJ2-7; 7 bases are shared with TRBD1. The V segment lost 1 base and the J segment 5 bases; nucleotides outside the gene matches: 8. Looked up from germline, CDR1 is MGHDK and CDR2 is SYGVNS. This CDR3 has 15 residues.

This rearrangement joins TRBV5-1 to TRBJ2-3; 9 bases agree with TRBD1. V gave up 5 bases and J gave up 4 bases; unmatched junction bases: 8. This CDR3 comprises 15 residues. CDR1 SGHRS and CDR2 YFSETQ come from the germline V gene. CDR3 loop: CASSPRDRDSDTQYF. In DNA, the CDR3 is TGCGCCAGCAGTCCTCGGGACAGGGATTCAGATACGCAGTATTTT.

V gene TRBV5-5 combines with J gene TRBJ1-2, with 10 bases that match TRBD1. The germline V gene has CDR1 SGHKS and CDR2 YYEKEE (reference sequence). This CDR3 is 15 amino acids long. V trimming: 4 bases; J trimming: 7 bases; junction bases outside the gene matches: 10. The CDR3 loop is CASSASGTGVSGYTF. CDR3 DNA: TGTGCCAGCAGCGCCTCGGGGACAGGGGTTTCTGGCTACACCTTC.

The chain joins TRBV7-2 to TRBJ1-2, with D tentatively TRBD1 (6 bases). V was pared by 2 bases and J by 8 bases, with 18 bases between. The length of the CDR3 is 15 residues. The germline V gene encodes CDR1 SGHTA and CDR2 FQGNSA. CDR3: CASSLPVGQSSGYTF. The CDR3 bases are TGTGCCAGCAGCTTACCTGTAGGACAGTCGAGCGGCTACACCTTC.

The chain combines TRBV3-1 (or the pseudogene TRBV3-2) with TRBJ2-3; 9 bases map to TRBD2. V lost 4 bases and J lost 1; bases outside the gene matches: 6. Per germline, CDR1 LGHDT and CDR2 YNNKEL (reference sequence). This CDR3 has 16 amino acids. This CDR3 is CASSPYSGGGTDTQYF. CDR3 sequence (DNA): TGTGCCAGCAGCCCCTATAGCGGGGGCGGCACAGATACGCAGTATTTT.

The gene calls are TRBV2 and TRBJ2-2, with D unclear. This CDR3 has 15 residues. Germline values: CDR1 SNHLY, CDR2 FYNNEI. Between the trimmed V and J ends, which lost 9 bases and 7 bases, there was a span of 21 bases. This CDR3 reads CASGPLGQIIGELFF. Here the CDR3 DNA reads TGTGCCAGTGGCCCCCTGGGCCAGATCATCGGGGAGCTGTTTTTT.

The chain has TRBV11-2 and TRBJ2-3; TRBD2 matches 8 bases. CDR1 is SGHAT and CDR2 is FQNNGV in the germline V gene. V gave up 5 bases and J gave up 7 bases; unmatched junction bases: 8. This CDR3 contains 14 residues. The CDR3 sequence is CASSEAGVLNTQYF. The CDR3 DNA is TGTGCCAGCAGCGAAGCGGGAGTATTGAATACGCAGTATTTT.

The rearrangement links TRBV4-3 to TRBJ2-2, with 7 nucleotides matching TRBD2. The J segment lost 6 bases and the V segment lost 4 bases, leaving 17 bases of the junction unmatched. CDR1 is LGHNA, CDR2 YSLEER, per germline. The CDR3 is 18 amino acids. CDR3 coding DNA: TGCGCCAGCAGCCCAAATCGACTGGCGGGAGACGTAGCCGGGGAGCTGTTTTTT. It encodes CASSPNRLAGDVAGELFF.

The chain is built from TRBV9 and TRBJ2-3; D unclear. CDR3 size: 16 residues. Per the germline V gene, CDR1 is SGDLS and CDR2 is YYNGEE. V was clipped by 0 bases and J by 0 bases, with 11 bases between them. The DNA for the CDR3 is TGTGCCAGCAGCGTAGCTTCCGGAGAGAGCACAGATACGCAGTATTTT. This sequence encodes CASSVASGESTDTQYF.

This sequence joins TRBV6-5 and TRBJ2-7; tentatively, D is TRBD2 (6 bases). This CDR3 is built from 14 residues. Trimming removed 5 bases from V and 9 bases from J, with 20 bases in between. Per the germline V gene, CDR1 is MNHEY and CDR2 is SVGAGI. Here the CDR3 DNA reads TGTGCCAGCAGTCCGGGTGGTGGGAGGCCAATGCAGTACTTC. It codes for CASSPGGGRPMQYF.

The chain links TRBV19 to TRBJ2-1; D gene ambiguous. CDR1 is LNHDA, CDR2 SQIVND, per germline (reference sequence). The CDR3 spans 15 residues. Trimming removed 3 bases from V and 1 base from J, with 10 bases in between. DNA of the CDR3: TGTGCCAGTAGTATCGCTGGTAGATCCTACAATGAGCAGTTCTTC. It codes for CASSIAGRSYNEQFF.

This CDR3 reads CASSSRVGNEQFF. CDR3 bases: TGTGCCAGCAGTTCCAGGGTGGGGAATGAGCAGTTCTTC. This chain connects TRBV6-2 or TRBV6-3 to TRBJ2-1, with D possibly TRBD1 on 5 matching bases. The CDR3 totals 13 residues. Germline CDR1 MNHEY, CDR2 SVGEGT. Trimming cost V 4 bases and J 7 bases, with 11 bases left between them.

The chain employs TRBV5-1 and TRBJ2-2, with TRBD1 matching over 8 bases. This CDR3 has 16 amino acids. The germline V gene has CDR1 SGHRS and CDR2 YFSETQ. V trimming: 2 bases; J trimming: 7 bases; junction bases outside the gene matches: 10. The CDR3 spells CASSFGIQGANGELFF. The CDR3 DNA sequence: TGCGCCAGCAGCTTTGGAATCCAGGGGGCAAACGGGGAGCTGTTTTTT.

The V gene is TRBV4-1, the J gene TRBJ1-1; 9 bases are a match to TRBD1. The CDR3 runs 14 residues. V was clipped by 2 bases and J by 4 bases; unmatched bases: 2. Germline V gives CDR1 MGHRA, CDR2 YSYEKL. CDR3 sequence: CASSQTGGVTEAFF. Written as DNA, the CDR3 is TGCGCCAGCAGCCAAACAGGGGGCGTCACTGAAGCTTTCTTT.

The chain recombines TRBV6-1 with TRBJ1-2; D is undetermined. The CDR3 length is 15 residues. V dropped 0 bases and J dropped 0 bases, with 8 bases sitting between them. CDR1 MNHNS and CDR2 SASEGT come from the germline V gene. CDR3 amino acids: CASSEALIANYGYTF. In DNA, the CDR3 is TGTGCCAGCAGTGAAGCGCTGATAGCTAACTATGGCTACACCTTC.

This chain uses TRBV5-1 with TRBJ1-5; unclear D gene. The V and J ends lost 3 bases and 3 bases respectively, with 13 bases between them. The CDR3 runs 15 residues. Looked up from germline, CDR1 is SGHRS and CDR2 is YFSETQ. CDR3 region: CASSYLPGVNQPQHF. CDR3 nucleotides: TGCGCCAGCAGCTACCTACCGGGAGTCAATCAGCCCCAGCATTTT.

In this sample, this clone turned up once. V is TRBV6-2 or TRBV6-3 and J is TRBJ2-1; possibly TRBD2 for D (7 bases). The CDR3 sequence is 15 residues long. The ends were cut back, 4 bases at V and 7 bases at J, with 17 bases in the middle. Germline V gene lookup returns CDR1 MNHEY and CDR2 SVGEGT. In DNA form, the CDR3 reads TGTGCCAGCAGTTGGAGGGGGGAGGGGAGGAATGAGCAGTTCTTC. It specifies CASSWRGEGRNEQFF.

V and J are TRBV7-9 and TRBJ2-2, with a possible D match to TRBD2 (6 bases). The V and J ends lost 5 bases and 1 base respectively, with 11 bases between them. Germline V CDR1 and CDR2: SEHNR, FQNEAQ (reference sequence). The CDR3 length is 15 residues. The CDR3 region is CASSGGTENTGELFF. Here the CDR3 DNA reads TGTGCCAGCAGCGGCGGGACTGAGAACACCGGGGAGCTGTTTTTT.

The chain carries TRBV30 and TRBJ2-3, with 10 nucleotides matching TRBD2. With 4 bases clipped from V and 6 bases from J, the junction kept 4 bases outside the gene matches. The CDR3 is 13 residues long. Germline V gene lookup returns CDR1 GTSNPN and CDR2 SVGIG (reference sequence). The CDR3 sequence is CAWTSGSRDTQYF. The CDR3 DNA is TGTGCCTGGACTAGCGGGAGTAGGGATACGCAGTATTTT.

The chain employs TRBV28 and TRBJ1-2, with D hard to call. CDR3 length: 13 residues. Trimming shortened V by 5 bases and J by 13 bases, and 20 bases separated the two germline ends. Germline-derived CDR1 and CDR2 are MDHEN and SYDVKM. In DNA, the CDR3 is TGTGCCAGCAGTGCCCCCAATGACCCGACAATCACCTTC. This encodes CASSAPNDPTITF.

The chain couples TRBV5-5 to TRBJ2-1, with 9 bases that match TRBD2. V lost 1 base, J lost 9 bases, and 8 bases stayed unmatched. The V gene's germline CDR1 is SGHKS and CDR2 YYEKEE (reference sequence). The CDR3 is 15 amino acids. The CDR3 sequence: CASSLFVAGVIEQFF. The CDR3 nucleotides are TGTGCCAGCAGCTTGTTCGTAGCGGGAGTCATTGAGCAGTTCTTC.

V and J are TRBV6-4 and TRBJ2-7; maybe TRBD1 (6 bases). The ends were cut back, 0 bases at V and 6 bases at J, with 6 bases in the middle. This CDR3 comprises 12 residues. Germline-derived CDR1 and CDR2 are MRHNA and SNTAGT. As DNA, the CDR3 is TGTGCCAGCAGTGACTCCAGGGGCGAGCAGTACTTC. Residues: CASSDSRGEQYF.

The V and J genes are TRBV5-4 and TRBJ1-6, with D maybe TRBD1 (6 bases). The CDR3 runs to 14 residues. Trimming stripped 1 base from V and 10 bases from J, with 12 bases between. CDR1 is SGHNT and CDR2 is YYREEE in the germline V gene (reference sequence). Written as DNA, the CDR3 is TGTGCCAGCAGCTTGCGGGGGGCTGAGTCACCCCTCCACTTT. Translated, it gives CASSLRGAESPLHF.